This TCR beta chain was recorded in a study of T cell repertoires in cytomegalovirus infection. TCRdb re-derived calls from the reads in MiXCR, one entry per CDR3 protein. The profile shows about 450,000 distinct CDR3 sequences, around 32% of them singletons. Germline loops: CDR1 DFQATT, CDR2 SNEGSKA (reference sequence). V dropped 0 bases and J dropped 5 bases, with 17 bases sitting between them. The CDR3 runs to 15 residues. Study observations and caveats: HLA-C-restricted CMV-specific TCR beta clonotypes prevailed in the ex vivo response.

This clonotype occurred a few times. Its cognate antigen is unknown. The material sequenced was PBMCs. This sequence was found in a human donor in good health (CMV status not recorded). Some clones in this sample may be carry-over from other donors' samples. This chain links TRBV20-1 with TRBJ2-7, with D perhaps given as TRBD1 or TRBD2 (5 bases each). DNA of the CDR3: TGCAGTGCTAGAGATGCGGGCAGGGTATCGGACGAGCAGTACTTC. It translates to CSARDAGRVSDEQYF.